This TCR beta chain stems from a study of response to subunit inactivated influenza vaccine. MiXCR, run by TCRdb on the RT-PCR reads, gives a single entry per CDR3 protein. The sample records some 570,000 distinct CDR3 sequences, about 11% being singletons. This clonotype appeared many times. The CDR3 is 15 amino acids. The V and J ends lost 4 bases and 6 bases, in that order; junction bases with no gene match: 5. The data also belong to a second study, concerning T cells expressing NK-cell markers. That work adds: Beta-chain TCR cDNA was generated via 5'RACE template switching with UMIs. Nothing established the HCMV specificity of expanded NKG2C+ T cell clones.

The sample here was PBMCs from blood, taken on the day of vaccination. This TCR came from a man aged 45-65 years who received an inactivated influenza vaccine. The chain uses TRBV12-3 or TRBV12-4 and TRBJ1-4; 10 bases are shared with TRBD1. This CDR3 reads CASSSTGGGYEKLFF. The CDR3, as DNA: TGTGCCAGCAGTTCGACAGGGGGCGGATATGAAAAACTGTTTTTT.